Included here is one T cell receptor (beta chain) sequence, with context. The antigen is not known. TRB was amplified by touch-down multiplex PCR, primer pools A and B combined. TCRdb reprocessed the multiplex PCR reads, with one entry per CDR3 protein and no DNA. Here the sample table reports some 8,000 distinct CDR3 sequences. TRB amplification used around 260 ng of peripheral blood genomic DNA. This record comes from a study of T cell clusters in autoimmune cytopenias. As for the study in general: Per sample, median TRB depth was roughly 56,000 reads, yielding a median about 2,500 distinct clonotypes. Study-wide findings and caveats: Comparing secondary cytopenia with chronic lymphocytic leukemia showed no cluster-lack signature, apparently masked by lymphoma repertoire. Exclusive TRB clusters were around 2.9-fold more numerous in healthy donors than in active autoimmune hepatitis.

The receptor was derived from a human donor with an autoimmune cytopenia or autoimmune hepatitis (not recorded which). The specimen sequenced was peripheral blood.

Here the CDR3 reads CASSYRYPDPPLGGYTF. The V gene is TRBV6-5, the J gene TRBJ1-2. The CDR3 contains 17 residues. Germline CDR1 is MNHEY and CDR2 is SVGAGI.